This record covers a single TCR beta chain. Antigen specificity is unknown. This sample was included in a study of T-cell memory formation after mild COVID-19. Findings and caveats of the study: Second-wave clones peaking on day 37 lacked confirmed SARS-CoV-2 specificity.

MiXCR, run by TCRdb on the 5' RACE reads, gives a single entry per CDR3 protein. The sample records 450,000 to 650,000 distinct CDR3 sequences, approximately 18% being singletons. The CDR3 sequence is 13 residues long. Trimming cost V 5 bases and J 11 bases, with 17 bases left between them. Looked up from germline, CDR1 is MNHEY and CDR2 is SMNVEV (reference sequence). Sequenced input: PBMCs or a T cell subset sorted from them (not recorded which). This receptor was taken from an adult woman who had mild COVID-19 (a few samples of this study predate the infection). Cell type and time point are not known. V and J are TRBV27 and TRBJ2-3; D is perhaps TRBD2 (5 bases). CDR3 sequence reads: CASSLQPGEQQYF. The CDR3 bases are TGTGCCAGCAGTCTGCAACCCGGGGAGCAGCAGTATTTT.